This T cell receptor (beta chain) is from a study of T cell repertoires in ileal Crohn's disease. The overall study: Median disease duration was 7.9 years; 35% smoked at surgery. Study findings and constraints: Endoscopic recurrence occurred in every patient whose clonality exceeded 26.8%. Sorted CD8 T cells held more high-frequency clones than CD4.

Details on this clone: Its specificity is unknown.

Data came from immunoSEQ multiplex PCR; TCRdb stores just in-frame clones and leaves some out. The sample contains thousands of clones, roughly 71% of which appear only once. Germline loops: CDR1 SGHTA, CDR2 FQGTGA. V was pared by 4 bases and J by 6 bases, with 11 bases of the junction left unmatched. This CDR3 is built from 17 residues. Sequencing was carried out using ileal tissue. This chain uses TRBV7-3 with TRBJ2-2; 10 bases agree with TRBD2. This receptor was obtained from an adult with Crohn's disease. The CDR3 sequence is CASSSTSISGGAGELFF. CDR3 sequence (DNA): TGTGCCAGCAGCTCCACCTCTATAAGCGGGGGGGCCGGGGAGCTGTTTTTT.